Listed here are 7 T cell receptor beta chains from one sample, sequenced in a study of T cell changes during pregnancy in multiple sclerosis. Assay used: immunoSEQ multiplex PCR; TCRdb lists only in-frame clones, some missing. The repertoire holds some 79,000 clones, with 75% to 95% as singletons. The sample consisted of CD4+ T cells from peripheral blood mononuclear cells, taken in the second trimester of pregnancy. These TCRs come from a female donor with multiple sclerosis, enrolled in a pregnancy study.

V gene TRBV30 combines with J gene TRBJ1-2, with D hard to call. CDR3 length: 14 amino acids. Trimming removed 0 bases from V and 6 bases from J, with 14 bases in between. Germline V gene sequence: CDR1 GTSNPN, CDR2 SVGIG (reference sequence). CDR3 coding DNA: TGTGCCTGGAGTGTACTAAAGGTCCCACATGGCTACACCTTC. Its translation is CAWSVLKVPHGYTF.

This clone was seen a handful of times. V is TRBV28 and J is TRBJ1-2; D unresolved. V was cut by 7 bases and J by 4 bases, with 13 bases left in between. Germline V gene data show CDR1 as MDHEN and CDR2 as SYDVKM. The CDR3 has 13 residues. The CDR3 DNA sequence: TGTGCCAGCACCTTCAGAACCACCTATGGCTACACCTTC. Translating it yields CASTFRTTYGYTF.

V usage is TRBV7-9 and J usage is TRBJ1-6; D gene ambiguous. Looked up from germline, CDR1 is SEHNR and CDR2 is FQNEAQ (reference sequence). The V gene lost 11 bases and the J gene lost 4 bases, with 24 bases spanning the gap. This CDR3 spans 17 amino acids. Here the CDR3 reads CAGYRGQIEQYNSPLHF. The CDR3 DNA reads as TGTGCCGGTTACCGGGGTCAAATAGAGCAATATAATTCACCCCTCCACTTT. The full variable domain, its missing parts supplied by reference TRBV7-9 and TRBJ1-6, is DTGVSQNPRHKITKRGQNVTFRCDPISEHNRLYWYRQTLGQGPEFLTYFQNEAQLEKSRLLSDRFSAERPKGSFSTLEIQRTEQGDSAMYLCAGYRGQIEQYNSPLHFGNGTRLTVT.

The gene calls are TRBV6-5 and TRBJ1-1, with a possible D match to TRBD1 (5 bases). Trimming pared 6 bases from V and 3 bases from J, leaving 11 bases between. Germline CDR1 and CDR2: MNHEY and SVGAGI. The CDR3 loop spans 13 amino acids. The CDR3 DNA follows: TGTGCCAGCAGGTACACAGGAGACACTGAAGCTTTCTTT. This sequence encodes CASRYTGDTEAFF.

CDR3 DNA: TGTGCCAGCAGCCCGACTAGCGGGCCTAGCTTCGATACGCAGTATTTT. Its translation is CASSPTSGPSFDTQYF. This chain joins TRBV9 and TRBJ2-3; 10 bases are shared with TRBD2. Germline trimming cut 4 bases from V and 6 bases from J; bases unmatched to any gene: 11. The CDR3 has 16 amino acids. Germline CDR1 SGDLS, CDR2 YYNGEE.

This clone appeared a few times. V and J are TRBV11-3 and TRBJ1-3; D remains unclear. Per germline, CDR1 SGHNT and CDR2 YENEEA. This CDR3 contains 15 residues. The V end was cut by 4 bases, the J end by 0 bases, with 10 bases between. CDR3 loop: CASSSSFPSGNTIYF. The DNA of the CDR3 is TGTGCCAGCAGCTCCAGTTTTCCCTCTGGAAACACCATATATTTT.

The gene calls are TRBV28 and TRBJ1-2; 7 bases match TRBD1. The CDR3 consists of 12 residues. Germline V gene data show CDR1 as MDHEN and CDR2 as SYDVKM. V gave up 7 bases and J gave up 5 bases; unmatched junction bases: 4. This CDR3 reads CASKGTDYGYTF. CDR3 DNA sequence: TGTGCCAGCAAGGGGACAGATTATGGCTACACCTTC.